These 20 T cell receptor beta chains originate from one sample sequenced in a study of beta chain features in type 1 diabetes. Study-wide results and limits: In every one of the four CD4+ subsets, TCRB CDR3s were moderately but significantly shorter in Type 1 diabetes patients.

Sequenced material consisted of expressed TCRB transcripts (all of the isolated RNA was reverse transcribed). TCRdb's copy holds only in-frame clones and misses some; the assay was immunoSEQ multiplex PCR. The top ten clones hold roughly 0.08% of a sample with roughly 220,000 clones, approximately 16% of them seen once. These receptors are not linked to any known antigen. The sequencing sample was made of naive CD4+ T cells from blood. These receptors were collected from a man aged 25 to 40 with type 1 diabetes.

This chain links TRBV18 with TRBJ2-7; the match to TRBD2 covers 11 bases. This CDR3 spans 16 amino acids. Germline values: CDR1 KGHSH, CDR2 LQKENI. Trimming cost V 4 bases and J 5 bases; bases outside gene matches: 10. The CDR3 sequence is CASSQLAGGRGNEQYF. In DNA, the CDR3 is TGTGCCAGCTCACAGTTAGCGGGAGGGCGAGGCAACGAGCAGTACTTC.

The genes are TRBV7-9 and TRBJ2-1; the D is unclear. The ends were cut back, 5 bases at V and 7 bases at J, with 12 bases in the middle. From germline, CDR1 is SEHNR and CDR2 FQNEAQ (reference sequence). This CDR3 comprises 13 residues. In nucleotides, the CDR3 is TGTGCCAGCAGCCCCCTTAGTACTAATGAGCAGTTCTTC. It is translated as CASSPLSTNEQFF.

This clone has just a few counts. As DNA, the CDR3 is TGTGCCAGCATCCCGCGGACAGGAGGAGAGACCCAGTACTTC. Translated: CASIPRTGGETQYF. This rearrangement joins TRBV7-2 to TRBJ2-5, with TRBD1 identical over 7 bases. After removal of 7 bases from V and 4 bases from J, the junction contained 9 bases not matched to a gene. The length of the CDR3 is 14 residues. Germline loops: CDR1 SGHTA, CDR2 FQGNSA.

This rearrangement joins TRBV7-9 to TRBJ2-7; TRBD2 agrees at 7 bases. The CDR3 totals 15 residues. V was clipped by 3 bases and J by 5 bases; unmatched bases: 10. CDR1 is SEHNR, CDR2 FQNEAQ, per germline (reference sequence). CDR3 nucleotide sequence: TGTGCCAGCAGCTTCCTCACGGGACTACAGAACGAGCAGTACTTC. It codes for CASSFLTGLQNEQYF. Full variable domain (remainder filled in from reference TRBV7-9 and TRBJ2-7): DTGVSQNPRHKITKRGQNVTFRCDPISEHNRLYWYRQTLGQGPEFLTYFQNEAQLEKSRLLSDRFSAERPKGSFSTLEIQRTEQGDSAMYLCASSFLTGLQNEQYFGPGTRLTVT.

V usage is TRBV7-2 and J usage is TRBJ1-5, with D maybe TRBD1 (6 bases). The germline V and J ends were trimmed by 5 bases and 1 base, with 15 bases remaining between them. CDR1 is SGHTA and CDR2 is FQGNSA in the germline V gene. The CDR3 extends over 16 amino acids. This CDR3 is CASSQHSGASNQPQHF. CDR3 DNA: TGTGCCAGCAGCCAACACTCAGGGGCGAGCAATCAGCCCCAGCATTTT. Based on the CDR3 plus reference TRBV7-2 and TRBJ1-5, the full variable domain is GAGVSQSPSNKVTEKGKDVELRCDPISGHTALYWYRQSLGQGLEFLIYFQGNSAPDKSGLPSDRFSAERTGGSVSTLTIQRTQQEDSAVYLCASSQHSGASNQPQHFGDGTRLSIL.

The chain links TRBV4-1 to TRBJ2-2, with 8 bases matching TRBD1. The V segment lost 4 bases and the J segment 0 bases; nucleotides outside the gene matches: 7. CDR3 length: 17 residues. Per germline, CDR1 MGHRA and CDR2 YSYEKL. This CDR3 is CASSPSPDRANTGELFF. Here the CDR3 DNA reads TGCGCCAGCAGCCCTTCGCCGGACAGGGCGAACACCGGGGAGCTGTTTTTT.

This clone turned up a few times. This sample includes further DNA sequences coding for the same CDR3. The rearrangement uses TRBV10-3 and TRBJ2-5; D is undetermined. The CDR3 has 14 residues. V dropped 0 bases and J dropped 2 bases, with 7 bases sitting between them. Germline lookup yields CDR1 ENHRY and CDR2 SYGVKD. CDR3 nucleotide sequence: TGTGCCATCAGTGAGTCTGGCAGTCAAGAGACCCAGTACTTC. Translation: CAISESGSQETQYF.

This clone was seen more than once but under ten times. The V call is TRBV25-1, the J call TRBJ2-3, with 9 bases that match TRBD1. This CDR3 has 16 residues. Germline CDR1 is MGHDK and CDR2 is SYGVNS. V dropped 6 bases and J dropped 0; count of bases not matched to a gene: 7. The CDR3 reads CASSGQGRGSTDTQYF. The CDR3 DNA is TGTGCCAGCAGCGGACAGGGGCGTGGGAGCACAGATACGCAGTATTTT.

The CDR3: CASSLVSLAVQETQYF. The CDR3 bases are TGTGCCAGCAGCTTAGTATCGCTAGCGGTGCAAGAGACCCAGTACTTC. The rearrangement links TRBV7-9 to TRBJ2-5, with 7 positions matching TRBD2. The length of the CDR3 is 16 residues. Germline values: CDR1 SEHNR, CDR2 FQNEAQ (reference sequence). With 1 base clipped from V and 2 bases from J, the junction kept 7 bases outside the gene matches. The entire variable domain, with the rest obtained from reference TRBV7-9 and TRBJ2-5, is as follows: DTGVSQNPRHKITKRGQNVTFRCDPISEHNRLYWYRQTLGQGPEFLTYFQNEAQLEKSRLLSDRFSAERPKGSFSTLEIQRTEQGDSAMYLCASSLVSLAVQETQYFGPGTRLLVL.

This clone was seen a handful of times. The sample has other DNA sequences that encode this CDR3 too. V and J are TRBV29-1 and TRBJ1-5; 7 positions match TRBD1. V trimming: 5 bases; J trimming: 7 bases; junction bases outside the gene matches: 5. Germline V gene data show CDR1 as SQVTM and CDR2 as ANQGSEA. The CDR3 is 12 amino acids. The CDR3 sequence: CSVRQGDQPQHF. Here the CDR3 DNA reads TGCAGCGTTCGACAGGGAGACCAGCCCCAGCATTTT.

This clone was picked up a small number of times. The rearrangement uses TRBV6-5 and TRBJ2-3; 14 nucleotides agree with TRBD2. V was pared by 4 bases and J by 6 bases, with 6 bases of the junction left unmatched. The CDR3 length is 16 residues. Germline CDR1 is MNHEY and CDR2 is SVGAGI. CDR3 amino acids: CASSSAGTSGSDTQYF. In DNA form, the CDR3 reads TGTGCCAGCAGTTCCGCCGGGACTAGCGGGAGTGATACGCAGTATTTT.

This chain uses TRBV6-5 with TRBJ1-2; D gene uncertain. The germline gives CDR1 MNHEY, CDR2 SVGAGI. The CDR3 is 13 residues long. V was cut by 2 bases and J by 6 bases, with 10 bases left in between. CDR3 nucleotide sequence: TGTGCCAGCAGTTACCAGCCCGCCGATGGCTACACCTTC. It is translated as CASSYQPADGYTF.

This clone was counted between two and nine times. The chain employs TRBV25-1 and TRBJ2-6; D is unclear. This CDR3 contains 13 residues. The germline CDR1 and CDR2 sequences are MGHDK and SYGVNS. V was shortened by 4 bases and J by 1 base, with 2 bases between the two germline ends. CDR3 sequence reads: CASSGSGANVLTF. Here the CDR3 DNA reads TGTGCCAGCAGTGGATCTGGGGCCAACGTCCTGACTTTC.

This clone was counted a few times. V is TRBV14 and J is TRBJ2-1; D is possibly TRBD1 or TRBD2 (6 bases each). Between the trimmed V and J ends, which lost 0 bases and 11 bases, there was a span of 11 bases. There are 13 residues in the CDR3. Germline lookup yields CDR1 SGHDN and CDR2 FVKESK. The CDR3 DNA reads as TGTGCCAGCAGCCAAGATGGAGGGGGGAAGCAGTTCTTC. Translating it yields CASSQDGGGKQFF. Filled out from reference TRBV14 and TRBJ2-1, the complete variable domain reads EAGVTQFPSHSVIEKGQTVTLRCDPISGHDNLYWYRRVMGKEIKFLLHFVKESKQDESGMPNNRFLAERTGGTYSTLKVQPAELEDSGVYFCASSQDGGGKQFFGPGTRLTVL.

J is TRBJ1-5 and V is TRBV28, with D unresolved. This CDR3 is 11 amino acids long. Germline V lookup: CDR1 MDHEN, CDR2 SYDVKM. Trimming took 3 bases from V and 7 from J, leaving 4 bases between them. In DNA form, the CDR3 reads TGTGCCAGCAGTTTCCGACAGCCCCAGCATTTT. Amino acids: CASSFRQPQHF.

This clone was seen a few times. The J gene is TRBJ2-1, the V gene TRBV9, with D tentatively TRBD1 (5 bases). CDR1 and CDR2 from the germline V gene are SGDLS and YYNGEE. This CDR3 is built from 13 residues. Trimming removed 3 bases from V and 4 bases from J, with 8 bases in between. The CDR3 nucleotides are TGTGCCAGCAGCGGACAGATTTACAATGAGCAGTTCTTC. Protein: CASSGQIYNEQFF.

This clone was seen a few times. The gene calls are TRBV5-4 and TRBJ2-1; TRBD1 or TRBD2 may be the D gene (5 bases each). V lost 4 bases and J 1 base, leaving 15 bases between the germline ends. Germline V gene sequence: CDR1 SGHNT, CDR2 YYREEE (reference sequence). The CDR3 is 16 residues long. CDR3 protein: CASSTDGTVSYNEQFF. The CDR3 DNA is TGTGCCAGCAGCACCGACGGGACGGTGTCCTACAATGAGCAGTTCTTC.

Turning to this clone: The sample holds other DNA sequences that translate to the same CDR3. This rearrangement joins TRBV2 to TRBJ2-5; TRBD1 matches 9 bases. Germline V gene data show CDR1 as SNHLY and CDR2 as FYNNEI. With 6 bases clipped from V and 5 bases from J, the junction kept 1 base outside the gene matches. This CDR3 has 12 residues. CDR3 sequence (DNA): TGTGCCAGCAGGGACAGGGGTGAGACCCAGTACTTC. Its protein is CASRDRGETQYF.

The chain has TRBV29-1 and TRBJ2-1; 9 positions match TRBD1. This CDR3 is 16 amino acids long. Trimming removed 7 bases from V and 5 bases from J; junction bases left unmatched: 15. Looked up from germline, CDR1 is SQVTM and CDR2 is ANQGSEA. Written as DNA, the CDR3 is TGCAGCGGCGGTCACTGGGACAGGGAGTGGGACAATGAGCAGTTCTTC. Translation: CSGGHWDREWDNEQFF.

The chain carries TRBV7-9 and TRBJ2-7; TRBD2 aligns across 8 bases. V was pared by 3 bases and J by 6 bases, with 4 bases of the junction left unmatched. Germline V gene sequence: CDR1 SEHNR, CDR2 FQNEAQ (reference sequence). This CDR3 spans 13 amino acids. The CDR3 sequence is CASSLTSEGEQYF. The CDR3 nucleotides are TGTGCCAGCAGCTTGACTAGCGAGGGCGAGCAGTACTTC.